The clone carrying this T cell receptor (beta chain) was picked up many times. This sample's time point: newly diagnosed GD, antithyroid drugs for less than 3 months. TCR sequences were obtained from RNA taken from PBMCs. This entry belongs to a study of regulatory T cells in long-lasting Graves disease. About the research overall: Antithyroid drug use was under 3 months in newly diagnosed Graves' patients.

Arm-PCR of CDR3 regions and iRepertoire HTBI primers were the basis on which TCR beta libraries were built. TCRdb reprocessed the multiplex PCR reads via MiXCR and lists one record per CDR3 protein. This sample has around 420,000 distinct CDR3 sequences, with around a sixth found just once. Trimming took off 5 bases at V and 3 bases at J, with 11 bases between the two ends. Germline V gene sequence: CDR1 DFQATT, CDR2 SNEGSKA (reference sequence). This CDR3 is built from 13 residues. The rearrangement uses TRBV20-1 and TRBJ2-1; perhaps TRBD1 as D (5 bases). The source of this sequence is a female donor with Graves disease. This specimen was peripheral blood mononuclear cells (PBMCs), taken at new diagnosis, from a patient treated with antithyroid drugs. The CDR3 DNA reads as TGCAGTGCTTTCAAGACAGTCTACAATGAGCAGTTCTTC. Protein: CSAFKTVYNEQFF.